This section outlines one TCR beta chain sequence together with its context. The length of the CDR3 is 13 residues. Germline CDR1 reads MNHNS; CDR2 reads SASEGT. Trimming left V 2 bases short and J 3 bases short, with 7 bases between. This entry belongs to a study of control samples from healthy donors and cancer patients. Generated by immunoSEQ multiplex PCR, the TCRdb table keeps only in-frame clones and is missing some. The sample contains 100,000 to 150,000 clones, 85% to 95% of which appear only once. The clonotype was recovered from a man aged 18-30 years in good health. The J gene is TRBJ1-2, the V gene TRBV6-1, with D unclear. Sequencing was performed on blood. In DNA, the CDR3 is TGTGCCAGCAGTGAAACGGTCTACTATGGCTACACCTTC. This sequence encodes CASSETVYYGYTF.